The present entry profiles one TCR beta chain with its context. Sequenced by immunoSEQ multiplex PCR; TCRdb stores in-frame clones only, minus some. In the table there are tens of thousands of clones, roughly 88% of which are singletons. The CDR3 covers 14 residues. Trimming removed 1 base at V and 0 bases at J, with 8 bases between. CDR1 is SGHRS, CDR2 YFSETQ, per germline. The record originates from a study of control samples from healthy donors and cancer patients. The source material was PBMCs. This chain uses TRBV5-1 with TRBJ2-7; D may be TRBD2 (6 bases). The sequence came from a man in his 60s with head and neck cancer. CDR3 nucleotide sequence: TGCGCCAGCAGCTTGACGACTAGCTCCTACGAGCAGTACTTC. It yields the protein CASSLTTSSYEQYF. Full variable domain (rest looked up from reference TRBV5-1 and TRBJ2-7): KAGVTQTPRYLIKTRGQQVTLSCSPISGHRSVSWYQQTPGQGLQFLFEYFSETQRNKGNFPGRFSGRQFSNSRSEMNVSTLELGDSALYLCASSLTTSSYEQYFGPGTRLTVT.